These T cell receptor beta chains were read from a single sample in a study of shared clonotypes between healthy human individuals. Measured with immunoSEQ multiplex PCR; TCRdb has only the in-frame clones, and not every one. The sample holds around 2.5 million clones, roughly 93% seen once. Sequencing was performed on naive CD4+ T cells from PBMCs. The receptor source for this set is a man aged 18 to 29 in good health. Some clones in this sample may be carry-over from other donors' samples. CDR3s include the opening cysteine and the closing phenylalanine or tryptophan. A D gene is named only where the DNA matches it firmly. Clone size is shown for a subset of rows, as once, few, many or a class of expanded clone.

clone size: NA
J gene: TRBJ2-3
V gene: TRBV29-1
CDR3 length: 11
D gene: NA
CDR3 DNA: TGCAGCGCCCTTGTTGCAGATACGCAGTATTTT
CDR3 protein: CSALVADTQYF

clone size: NA
J gene: TRBJ2-1
V gene: TRBV7-2
CDR3 length: 14
D gene: NA
CDR3 DNA: TGTGCCCATAGACCTGCGAGCTCCTACAATGAGCAGTTCTTC
CDR3 protein: CAHRPASSYNEQFF

clone size: NA
J gene: TRBJ2-1
V gene: TRBV25-1
CDR3 length: 16
D gene: TRBD2
CDR3 DNA: TGTGCCAGCAGTGAACATAGCGGGAGGGGTCACAATGAGCAGTTCTTC
CDR3 protein: CASSEHSGRGHNEQFF

clone size: NA
J gene: TRBJ2-1
V gene: TRBV30
CDR3 length: 14
D gene: TRBD2
CDR3 DNA: TGTGCCTGGGTAGGACTAGCGGCCTACAATGAGCAGTTCTTC
CDR3 protein: CAWVGLAAYNEQFF

clone size: once
J gene: TRBJ1-1
V gene: TRBV11-2
CDR3 length: 11
D gene: NA
CDR3 DNA: TGTGCCAGCAGCTTAGATCGGGAAGCTTTCTTT
CDR3 protein: CASSLDREAFF

clone size: NA
J gene: TRBJ1-2
V gene: TRBV28
CDR3 length: 15
D gene: TRBD1
CDR3 DNA: TGTGCCAGCAGTTCGACCGGGACAGCCAACTATGGCTACACCTTC
CDR3 protein: CASSSTGTANYGYTF

clone size: NA
J gene: TRBJ1-2
V gene: TRBV7-3
CDR3 length: 13
D gene: NA
CDR3 DNA: TGTGCCAGCAGCTTAAGGTCGCGGGTTGGCTACACCTTC
CDR3 protein: CASSLRSRVGYTF

clone size: NA
J gene: TRBJ1-2
V gene: TRBV27
CDR3 length: 13
D gene: NA
CDR3 DNA: TGTGCCAGCAGTCAGACATCCTCGCGGGGCTACACCTTC
CDR3 protein: CASSQTSSRGYTF

clone size: NA
J gene: TRBJ2-5
V gene: TRBV5-1
CDR3 length: 16
D gene: TRBD2
CDR3 DNA: TGCGCCAGCAGCTCGGGACTAGCGGGAGGAGGAGAGACCCAGTACTTC
CDR3 protein: CASSSGLAGGGETQYF

clone size: NA
J gene: TRBJ2-2
V gene: TRBV6-1
CDR3 length: 16
D gene: NA
CDR3 DNA: TGTGCCAGCAGTGAAGCGGCGGGGAAAGACACCGGGGAGCTGTTTTTT
CDR3 protein: CASSEAAGKDTGELFF

clone size: once
J gene: TRBJ2-1
V gene: TRBV27
CDR3 length: 14
D gene: NA
CDR3 DNA: TGTGCCAGCAATAGCGACCAGGGCGACAATGAGCAGTTCTTC
CDR3 protein: CASNSDQGDNEQFF

clone size: NA
J gene: TRBJ2-1
V gene: TRBV6-5
CDR3 length: 14
D gene: NA
CDR3 DNA: TGTGCCAGCGGAACAGAAAGGCTATACAATGAGCAGTTCTTC
CDR3 protein: CASGTERLYNEQFF

clone size: NA
J gene: TRBJ2-3
V gene: TRBV10-3
CDR3 length: 15
D gene: TRBD1
CDR3 DNA: TGTGCCATCAGTGTAACGGGACAGGGTTCAGATACGCAGTATTTT
CDR3 protein: CAISVTGQGSDTQYF

clone size: NA
J gene: TRBJ2-5
V gene: TRBV11-3
CDR3 length: 11
D gene: TRBD2
CDR3 DNA: TGCGGGACTAGCGGGAGTGAGACCCAGTACTTC
CDR3 protein: CGTSGSETQYF

clone size: NA
J gene: TRBJ1-2
V gene: TRBV2
CDR3 length: 14
D gene: TRBD1
CDR3 DNA: TGTGCCAGCAGCCTTGACAGGGATAACTATGGCTACACCTTC
CDR3 protein: CASSLDRDNYGYTF

clone size: few
J gene: TRBJ1-1
V gene: TRBV30
CDR3 length: 12
D gene: NA
CDR3 DNA: TGTGCCTGGAGTGAGGACCTTACTGAAGCTTTCTTT
CDR3 protein: CAWSEDLTEAFF

clone size: NA
J gene: TRBJ2-7
V gene: TRBV28
CDR3 length: 15
D gene: NA
CDR3 DNA: TGTGCCAGCACTGTCGGATCTAGCCGATACTACGAGCAGTACTTC
CDR3 protein: CASTVGSSRYYEQYF

clone size: once
J gene: TRBJ2-1
V gene: TRBV28
CDR3 length: 13
D gene: NA
CDR3 DNA: TGTGCCAGCAGTATCGGACAGAGGGGTGAGCAGTTCTTC
CDR3 protein: CASSIGQRGEQFF

clone size: once
J gene: TRBJ2-2
V gene: TRBV25-1
CDR3 length: 14
D gene: NA
CDR3 DNA: TGTGCCAGCAAGGGGCAGGGCGGCACCGGGGAGCTGTTTTTT
CDR3 protein: CASKGQGGTGELFF

clone size: NA
J gene: TRBJ2-7
V gene: TRBV6-6
CDR3 length: 14
D gene: TRBD1
CDR3 DNA: TGTGCCAGCAGTCCCGGGACAGGGGTTGATGAGCAGTACTTC
CDR3 protein: CASSPGTGVDEQYF

clone size: NA
J gene: TRBJ2-1
V gene: TRBV21-1
CDR3 length: 13
D gene: NA
CDR3 DNA: TGTGCCAGCAGCAAAGAAGGGTTGGATGAGCAGTTCTTC
CDR3 protein: CASSKEGLDEQFF

clone size: once
J gene: TRBJ2-3
V gene: TRBV10-3
CDR3 length: 15
D gene: NA
CDR3 DNA: TGTGCCATCAGTGCGGGGGCAGCTAGCACAGATACGCAGTATTTT
CDR3 protein: CAISAGAASTDTQYF

clone size: NA
J gene: TRBJ2-7
V gene: TRBV30
CDR3 length: 13
D gene: TRBD1
CDR3 DNA: TGTGCCTGGAGGATACAGGGGTCCCGCGAGCAGTACTTC
CDR3 protein: CAWRIQGSREQYF

clone size: NA
J gene: TRBJ2-3
V gene: TRBV5-4
CDR3 length: 15
D gene: NA
CDR3 DNA: TGTGCCAGCAGCTTGAATACCATGCCCACAGATACGCAGTATTTT
CDR3 protein: CASSLNTMPTDTQYF

clone size: NA
J gene: TRBJ2-7
V gene: TRBV11-2
CDR3 length: 14
D gene: NA
CDR3 DNA: TGTGCCAGCAGCTTGGGACCGAACTGGAACGAGCAGTACTTC
CDR3 protein: CASSLGPNWNEQYF

clone size: NA
J gene: TRBJ1-2
V gene: TRBV30
CDR3 length: 13
D gene: TRBD1
CDR3 DNA: TGTGCCTACTCGACAGGGGTAGGATATGGCTACACCTTC
CDR3 protein: CAYSTGVGYGYTF

clone size: NA
J gene: TRBJ2-5
V gene: TRBV18
CDR3 length: 14
D gene: NA
CDR3 DNA: TGTGCCAGCTCACCAACGAGAAACCAAGAGACCCAGTACTTC
CDR3 protein: CASSPTRNQETQYF

clone size: NA
J gene: TRBJ1-5
V gene: TRBV4-1
CDR3 length: 13
D gene: NA
CDR3 DNA: TGCGCCAGCAGCCAAGATATGTCTCAGCCCCAGCATTTT
CDR3 protein: CASSQDMSQPQHF

clone size: NA
J gene: TRBJ2-2
V gene: TRBV7-3
CDR3 length: 16
D gene: TRBD2
CDR3 DNA: TGTGCCAGCAGCTCAAGACTAGCGGGAGGAACGGGGGAGCTGTTTTTT
CDR3 protein: CASSSRLAGGTGELFF

clone size: NA
J gene: TRBJ2-3
V gene: TRBV4-1
CDR3 length: 16
D gene: NA
CDR3 DNA: TGCGCCAGCAGCCAAGATCACCGTTTAAACACAGATACGCAGTATTTT
CDR3 protein: CASSQDHRLNTDTQYF

clone size: NA
J gene: TRBJ2-7
V gene: TRBV7-3
CDR3 length: 15
D gene: NA
CDR3 DNA: TGTGCCAGCAGCTTAGGTGTGGGACGGAGCTACGAGCAGTACTTC
CDR3 protein: CASSLGVGRSYEQYF

clone size: NA
J gene: TRBJ2-2
V gene: TRBV25-1
CDR3 length: 13
D gene: NA
CDR3 DNA: TGTGCCGTATGGGTGTCTTACACCGGGGAGCTGTTTTTT
CDR3 protein: CAVWVSYTGELFF

clone size: once
J gene: TRBJ1-4
V gene: TRBV28
CDR3 length: 15
D gene: NA
CDR3 DNA: TGTGCCAGCAGTTCCATGGGACTAGCAATTCGGAAACTGTTTTTT
CDR3 protein: CASSSMGLAIRKLFF

clone size: NA
J gene: TRBJ1-5
V gene: TRBV2
CDR3 length: 13
D gene: NA
CDR3 DNA: TGTGCCAGCGCAACAGGTTTGAATCAGCCCCAGCATTTT
CDR3 protein: CASATGLNQPQHF

clone size: once
J gene: TRBJ1-1
V gene: TRBV19
CDR3 length: 16
D gene: NA
CDR3 DNA: TGTGCCAGTAGTATAGCACCGGCATTGATGAACACTGAAGCTTTCTTT
CDR3 protein: CASSIAPALMNTEAFF

clone size: NA
J gene: TRBJ2-6
V gene: TRBV25-1
CDR3 length: 15
D gene: NA
CDR3 DNA: TGTGCCAGCAGACCTTCCTATGCCGGGGCCAACGTCCTGACTTTC
CDR3 protein: CASRPSYAGANVLTF

clone size: NA
J gene: TRBJ1-3
V gene: TRBV18
CDR3 length: 13
D gene: NA
CDR3 DNA: TGTGCCAGCTCACCTGGGACTGGAAACACCGTATATTTT
CDR3 protein: CASSPGTGNTVYF

clone size: NA
J gene: TRBJ2-5
V gene: TRBV4-1
CDR3 length: 14
D gene: NA
CDR3 DNA: TGCGCCAGCAGCCAACCCGACGGACGCGAGACCCAGTACTTC
CDR3 protein: CASSQPDGRETQYF

clone size: NA
J gene: TRBJ1-1
V gene: TRBV5-5
CDR3 length: 15
D gene: TRBD1
CDR3 DNA: TGTGCCAGCAGCCCGTTTGGGACAGAGGTTTCCGAAGCTTTCTTT
CDR3 protein: CASSPFGTEVSEAFF

clone size: NA
J gene: TRBJ1-2
V gene: TRBV19
CDR3 length: 14
D gene: NA
CDR3 DNA: TGTGCCAGTAGTATAGCCGGGGAGGTGTCGGGCTACACCTTC
CDR3 protein: CASSIAGEVSGYTF

clone size: NA
J gene: TRBJ2-7
V gene: TRBV27
CDR3 length: 14
D gene: TRBD2
CDR3 DNA: TGTGCCAGCAGTCGCCTCGGGGGGGCCTACGAGCAGTACTTC
CDR3 protein: CASSRLGGAYEQYF

clone size: NA
J gene: TRBJ1-2
V gene: TRBV11-2
CDR3 length: 18
D gene: NA
CDR3 DNA: TGTGCCAGCAGCTTAGATAGCCAGGGGTCTCGCCCCAACTATGGCTACACCTTC
CDR3 protein: CASSLDSQGSRPNYGYTF

clone size: few
J gene: TRBJ1-3
V gene: TRBV5-1
CDR3 length: 14
D gene: NA
CDR3 DNA: TGCGCCAGCAGCCCCGGACAAATTGGAAACACCATATATTTT
CDR3 protein: CASSPGQIGNTIYF